This TCR beta chain was obtained from a study of CD8 T cells in ankylosing spondylitis. Broader study findings: CD8+ disease-linked clones were present at relatively low frequencies in blood. One TCR beta motif, made up of eight or nine highly homologous variants, appeared characteristic of ankylosing spondylitis blood. Both synovial fluid and blood in reactive arthritis had previously been reported to carry some motif variants. Clones tied to disease were said to be significantly enriched in matched ankylosing spondylitis synovial fluid.

MiXCR, run by TCRdb on the 5' RACE reads, gives a single entry per CDR3 protein. The sample holds approximately 140,000 distinct CDR3 sequences, under 55% seen once. There are 14 residues in the CDR3. From germline, CDR1 is MNHEY and CDR2 SVGAGI. Trimming removed 0 bases from V and 6 bases from J, with 9 bases in between. With respect to this clonotype: Antigen unknown.

This chain links TRBV6-5 with TRBJ1-5; no clear D. The source of this sequence is a male donor with ankylosing spondylitis. The sample was synovial fluid, either unsorted or a sorted T cell fraction (not recorded which). CDR3 amino acids: CASSYSIRAQPQHF. CDR3 coding DNA: TGTGCCAGCAGTTACTCAATACGTGCTCAGCCCCAGCATTTT.